Each of the 14 T cell receptor beta chains below was sequenced from the same sample in a study of CD8 T cells in ankylosing spondylitis. Study conclusions and caveats: Characteristic, it appeared, of ankylosing spondylitis blood was a TCR beta motif of eight highly homologous variants.

A single record per CDR3 protein comes from TCRdb applying MiXCR to the 5' RACE reads. The sample holds just under 550,000 distinct CDR3 sequences, 10% to 15% seen once. These receptors lack a known antigen. Sequenced input: blood, either unsorted or a sorted T cell fraction (not recorded which). Source of these receptors: a male donor with ankylosing spondylitis.

The rearrangement uses TRBV7-9 and TRBJ1-1; D might be TRBD1 (6 bases). This CDR3 has 14 residues. Deletions cut 4 bases from V and 3 bases from J, with 12 bases between. Germline V gives CDR1 SEHNR, CDR2 FQNEAQ (reference sequence). The CDR3 DNA is TGTGCCAGCAGCTCTGACAGGAGCCACACTGAAGCTTTCTTT. Translated, it gives CASSSDRSHTEAFF. Variable domain in full (rest from reference TRBV7-9 and TRBJ1-1): DTGVSQNPRHKITKRGQNVTFRCDPISEHNRLYWYRQTLGQGPEFLTYFQNEAQLEKSRLLSDRFSAERPKGSFSTLEIQRTEQGDSAMYLCASSSDRSHTEAFFGQGTRLTVV.

In this sample, this clonotype turned up a few times. The chain links TRBV6-5 to TRBJ1-2; D gene ambiguous. The ends were cut back, 0 bases at V and 8 bases at J, with 13 bases in the middle. CDR1 MNHEY and CDR2 SVGAGI come from the germline V gene. The length of the CDR3 is 14 residues. The CDR3 region has the DNA TGTGCCAGCAGTTACTCGGCGGGATTCAGAGGCTACACCTTC. Protein product: CASSYSAGFRGYTF.

V usage is TRBV7-2 and J usage is TRBJ1-5, with 7 bases fitting TRBD1. CDR3 length: 15 residues. Germline lookup yields CDR1 SGHTA and CDR2 FQGNSA. After removal of 3 bases from V and 5 bases from J, the junction contained 7 bases not matched to a gene. The CDR3 protein is CASSLGRGWDQPQHF. The CDR3 coding sequence is TGTGCCAGCAGCTTGGGCAGGGGGTGGGATCAGCCCCAGCATTTT.

V usage is TRBV5-1 and J usage is TRBJ2-1; D gene uncertain. V gave up 0 bases and J gave up 6 bases, with 10 bases separating them. The length of the CDR3 is 14 residues. Germline V lookup: CDR1 SGHRS, CDR2 YFSETQ. DNA of the CDR3: TGCGCCAGCAGCTTGGCCCCTCCGAGCAATGAGCAGTTCTTC. Translating it yields CASSLAPPSNEQFF.

This clonotype was detected a few times. The chain uses TRBV6-1 and TRBJ2-1; D not certain. This CDR3 has 16 residues. The germline gives CDR1 MNHNS, CDR2 SASEGT. V was pared by 7 bases and J by 4 bases, with 20 bases between. The CDR3 DNA reads as TGTGCCAGCACCCTCACTTGGCCTCCCCAGTACAATGAGCAGTTCTTC. This encodes CASTLTWPPQYNEQFF.

The CDR3 DNA reads as TGTGCCAGCAGCCAAGAAGGACCTTACAATGAGCAGTTCTTC. This encodes CASSQEGPYNEQFF. The rearrangement links TRBV4-2 to TRBJ2-1; D is ambiguous. Germline V gives CDR1 LGHNA, CDR2 YNFKEQ. This CDR3 region has 14 residues. Trimming took off 0 bases at V and 4 bases at J, with 7 bases between the two ends.

This clonotype has at least ten counts. This chain joins TRBV7-9 and TRBJ2-5; 9 positions match TRBD1. This CDR3 has 15 amino acids. The germline V gene encodes CDR1 SEHNR and CDR2 FQNEAQ (reference sequence). The J segment lost 2 bases and the V segment lost 2 bases, leaving 3 bases of the junction unmatched. For the CDR3, the DNA is TGTGCCAGCAGCTTAAGACAGGGGGGACAAGAGACCCAGTACTTC. It specifies CASSLRQGGQETQYF.

The CDR3 spells CSASEAESLSDEQFF. CDR3 DNA: TGCAGTGCCTCTGAGGCGGAGAGCCTGTCGGATGAGCAGTTCTTC. This chain joins TRBV20-1 and TRBJ2-1; no reliable D call. This CDR3 spans 15 amino acids. V shed 6 bases and J shed 8 bases, with 23 bases lying between them. Germline V gene lookup returns CDR1 DFQATT and CDR2 SNEGSKA (reference sequence).

This clonotype was recorded a few times. The chain uses TRBV9 and TRBJ1-1; D is unresolved. Germline assignment: CDR1 SGDLS and CDR2 YYNGEE. The CDR3 spans 13 residues. With 7 bases removed from V and 0 bases from J, the gap between germline ends came to 10 bases. The CDR3 sequence is CASEGRVNTEAFF. CDR3 bases: TGTGCCAGCGAGGGCCGGGTGAACACTGAAGCTTTCTTT.

The chain links TRBV18 to TRBJ2-7, with 7 bases that match TRBD2. Germline assignment: CDR1 KGHSH and CDR2 LQKENI. CDR3 length: 16 residues. Germline trimming cut 4 bases from V and 1 base from J; bases unmatched to any gene: 10. CDR3 in DNA: TGTGCCAGCTCACTTTCAGACCTAGCGGTTTCCTACGAGCAGTACTTC. Translated: CASSLSDLAVSYEQYF.

The chain uses TRBV7-9 and TRBJ1-1; 8 nucleotides match TRBD1. The CDR3 spans 14 residues. V gave up 7 bases and J gave up 6 bases; unmatched junction bases: 10. The germline V gene has CDR1 SEHNR and CDR2 FQNEAQ (reference sequence). The CDR3 protein is CASTTGQGMSEAFF. The CDR3 DNA sequence: TGTGCCAGCACCACCGGACAGGGCATGTCTGAAGCTTTCTTT.

This clonotype showed up just a few times. As DNA, the CDR3 is TGCAGCGTTGAAGAGGGCAGGGGAGGCCAAAACATTCAGTACTTC. This codes for CSVEEGRGGQNIQYF. The chain recombines TRBV29-1 with TRBJ2-4; D assignment may be TRBD1 or TRBD2 (6 bases each). Germline CDR1 is SQVTM and CDR2 is ANQGSEA. The CDR3 has 15 residues. Trimming left V 0 bases short and J 5 bases short, with 14 bases between.

The chain carries TRBV7-8 and TRBJ1-5; the D is unclear. Trimming left V 5 bases short and J 0 bases short, with 11 bases between. Per the germline V gene, CDR1 is SGHVS and CDR2 is FQNEAQ. CDR3 length equals 15 residues. CDR3 loop: CASSPGVYSNQPQHF. CDR3 coding DNA: TGTGCCAGCAGCCCAGGTGTTTATAGCAATCAGCCCCAGCATTTT.

The chain couples TRBV5-5 to TRBJ2-1, with D perhaps TRBD2 (5 bases). CDR3 length equals 14 residues. The germline V gene has CDR1 SGHKS and CDR2 YYEKEE (reference sequence). V lost 0 bases and J lost 8, with 12 bases in between. The CDR3 is CASSLAGVRDEQFF. CDR3 in DNA: TGTGCCAGCAGCTTGGCCGGGGTAAGGGATGAGCAGTTCTTC.